The rows below give T cell receptor beta chains drawn from one sample of a study of chemoradiotherapy in HPV16-positive cancers. The assay was immunoSEQ multiplex PCR, and TCRdb's table has in-frame clones only and misses some. Of 25,000 to 30,000 clones listed, approximately 88% were seen once; the top ten hold roughly 5.5%. The specimen was blood, collected from a patient who underwent chemoradiotherapy. These receptors came from a human donor with HPV-associated anogenital cancer. The CDR3 runs from the conserved cysteine through the conserved F or W. D genes are given only for firm matches. A clone size is listed for some rows: how often the clone was seen (once, few, many), or a class if it is expanded.

>TRBV7-8|TRBJ1-1|-|TRBD1
TGTGCCAGCACTAAAAGAGGGACAGGCTCTGGCGAAGCTTTCTTT
CASTKRGTGSGEAFF
>TRBV6-1|TRBJ1-5|-|TRBD1
TGTGCCAGCAGTCCCGACAGGGGGAGCAATCAGCCCCAGCATTTT
CASSPDRGSNQPQHF
>TRBV9|TRBJ2-1|-|TRBD1
TGTGCCAGCAGCGTAGTCGGGACAGGGGGACATGAGCAGTTCTTC
CASSVVGTGGHEQFF
>TRBV29-1|TRBJ1-3|-|-
TGCAGCGTGCAGGGATCTGGAAACACCATATATTTT
CSVQGSGNTIYF
>TRBV19|TRBJ1-2|-|TRBD1
TGTGCCAGTAGTATGGTGGGACAGGGGGACTATGGCTACACCTTC
CASSMVGQGDYGYTF
>TRBV29-1|TRBJ1-2|-|TRBD1
TGCAGCGTTGAGGGGTTAGGACAGGGAGAGAACTATGGCTACACCTTC
CSVEGLGQGENYGYTF
>TRBV2|TRBJ2-5|-|TRBD1
TGTGCCAGCAGTTTTTCGACAGGGGGCGATAAGACCCAGTACTTC
CASSFSTGGDKTQYF
>TRBV9|TRBJ2-1|-|-
TGTGCCAGCAGCGTAGATGGGAATGAGCAGTTCTTC
CASSVDGNEQFF
>TRBV6-6|TRBJ2-6|-|-
TGTGCCAGCAGCCGATCTGGGGCCAACGTCCTGACTTTC
CASSRSGANVLTF
>TRBV18|TRBJ1-2|-|-
TGTGCCAGCTCCCGCCGTTGGGGTGGCTACACCTTC
CASSRRWGGYTF
>TRBV18|TRBJ2-3|-|TRBD2
TGTGCCAGCTCACCATTCCCCGCGGGGGAAATCACAGATACGCAGTATTTT
CASSPFPAGEITDTQYF
>TRBV4-1|TRBJ1-2|-|TRBD1
TGCGCCAGCAGCCACCCCGCCGAGAACAGGGGGCGAAATAACTATGGCTACACCTTC
CASSHPAENRGRNNYGYTF
>TRBV6-1|TRBJ2-7|-|TRBD1
TGTGCCATTACGACAGGGGGAGACTACGAGCAGTACTTC
CAITTGGDYEQYF
>TRBV19|TRBJ1-5|-|-
TGTGCCAGTAGTATTTTCACAGGAATGTATAACGGCAATCAGCCCCAGCATTTT
CASSIFTGMYNGNQPQHF
>TRBV4-2|TRBJ2-4|few|TRBD2
TGTGCCAGCAGCCCCTCTCCTAGCGGGGGGACCAAAAACATTCAGTACTTC
CASSPSPSGGTKNIQYF
>TRBV4-1|TRBJ1-1|few|-
TGCGCCAGCAGCACTAGACCGAACACTGAAGCTTTCTTT
CASSTRPNTEAFF
>TRBV10-3|TRBJ2-3|-|-
TGTGCCATCAGTGAGTCCGGCCCTGTCGGGGATACGCAGTATTTT
CAISESGPVGDTQYF
>TRBV11-2|TRBJ1-2|-|-
TGTGCCAGCAGCTTAGGCAGCAGGAGCTTTTTC
CASSLGSRSFF
>TRBV11-2|TRBJ1-5|-|-
TGTGCCAGCAGCCCTACTGCGAATCAGCCCCAGCATTTT
CASSPTANQPQHF
>TRBV2|TRBJ1-2|-|-
TGTGCCAGCAGTGAGACATCGCGTAAAGCTAACTATGGCTACACCTTC
CASSETSRKANYGYTF
>TRBV6-4|TRBJ1-6|-|TRBD1
TGTGCCAGCAGCCTGGACAGGGAGTCGACACCCCTCCACTTT
CASSLDRESTPLHF
>TRBV30|TRBJ1-2|-|-
TGTGCCTGGAGTGACGGGACTGACTATGGCTACACCTTC
CAWSDGTDYGYTF
>TRBV29-1|TRBJ1-3|once|-
TGCAGCGTTGAATTGGCGGGAGACACCATATATTTT
CSVELAGDTIYF
>TRBV5-1|TRBJ1-5|-|-
TGCGCCAGCAGCTTTTACAGGGTATACGGCCAGCCCCAGCATTTT
CASSFYRVYGQPQHF
>TRBV7-9|TRBJ1-2|-|-
TGTGCCAGCAGCTTAGATAGCTATGGCTACACCTTC
CASSLDSYGYTF
>TRBV5-1|TRBJ1-2|-|-
TGCGCCAGCAGCTCAGGGTACAACTATGGCTACACCTTC
CASSSGYNYGYTF
>TRBV6-1|TRBJ1-5|-|TRBD1
TGTGCCAGCAGGGAAACCGGGACAGTTAATCAGCCCCAGCATTTT
CASRETGTVNQPQHF
>TRBV19|TRBJ2-2|-|TRBD2
TGTGCCAGTAGTATGAGGACTAGCGGGGGGACCTACACCGGGGAGCTGTTTTTT
CASSMRTSGGTYTGELFF
>TRBV7-6|TRBJ2-1|-|-
TGTGCCAGCAGCTTAGTGGGGAATGAGCAGTTCTTC
CASSLVGNEQFF
>TRBV2|TRBJ2-1|-|TRBD1
TGTGCCAGCAGGCTACAGGGGTACAATGAGCAGTTCTTC
CASRLQGYNEQFF
>TRBV5-1|TRBJ2-2|-|-
TGCGCCAGCAGCTTGGAGAGGGTCTCCGGGGAGCTGTTTTTT
CASSLERVSGELFF
>TRBV5-1|TRBJ2-3|-|TRBD2
TGCGCCAGCAGCTTGGATGCGGGGGGGCGAAATACGCAGTATTTT
CASSLDAGGRNTQYF
>TRBV19|TRBJ1-1|-|-
TGTGCCAGTAGTATAGGTAACAGTTTAGGGGCTTTATCGAACACTGAAGCTTTCTTT
CASSIGNSLGALSNTEAFF